A selection of T cell receptor beta chains follows, all from one sample in a study of monozygotic twins with inflammatory bowel disease. From the 5' RACE reads, TCRdb lists one entry per CDR3 protein and no DNA. The table lists hundreds of thousands of distinct CDR3 sequences, with about 2.4% in the top ten. Sequenced input: blood. The source of these receptors is a human donor with ulcerative colitis or Crohn's disease, or a healthy co-twin of an affected twin (not recorded which). Both conserved end residues are part of each CDR3.

V	J	CDR3
TRBV5-1	TRBJ2-7	CASSPGQGIGEQYF
TRBV29-1	TRBJ2-3	CSVVGTGRPDTQYF
TRBV7-3	TRBJ2-3	CASSSPGRTDTQYF
TRBV5-6	TRBJ1-6	CASSLMHALSLHF
TRBV5-1	TRBJ2-5	CASSLYPPRTDQETQYF
TRBV12-3/TRBV12-4	TRBJ2-1	CASSPPTRVSSYNEQFF
TRBV29-1	TRBJ1-2	CSVETGRSGGYTF
TRBV20-1	TRBJ2-7	CSARDGQGAYEQYF
TRBV6-2/TRBV6-3	TRBJ1-2	CASSYQAELFRGYTF
TRBV20-1	TRBJ2-1	CSARKGGITYNEQFF
TRBV20-1	TRBJ1-1	CSGAGDGEAFF
TRBV5-1	TRBJ2-3	CASSPMAGGPTDTQYF
TRBV20-1	TRBJ2-6	CSARVYGASGANVLTF